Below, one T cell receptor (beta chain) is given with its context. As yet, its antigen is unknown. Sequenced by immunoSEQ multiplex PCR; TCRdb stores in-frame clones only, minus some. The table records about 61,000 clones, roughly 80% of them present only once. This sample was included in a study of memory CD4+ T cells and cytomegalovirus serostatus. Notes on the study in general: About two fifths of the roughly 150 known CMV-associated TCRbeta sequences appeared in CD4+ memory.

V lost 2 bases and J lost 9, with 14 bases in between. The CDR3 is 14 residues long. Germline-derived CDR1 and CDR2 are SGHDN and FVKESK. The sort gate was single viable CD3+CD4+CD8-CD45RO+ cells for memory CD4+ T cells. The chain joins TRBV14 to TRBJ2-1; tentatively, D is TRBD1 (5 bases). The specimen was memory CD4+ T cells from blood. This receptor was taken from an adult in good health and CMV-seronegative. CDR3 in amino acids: CASSQPRGAVEQFF. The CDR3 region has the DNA TGTGCCAGCAGCCAACCCCGTGGGGCGGTTGAGCAGTTCTTC. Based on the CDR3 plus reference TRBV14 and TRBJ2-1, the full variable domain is EAGVTQFPSHSVIEKGQTVTLRCDPISGHDNLYWYRRVMGKEIKFLLHFVKESKQDESGMPNNRFLAERTGGTYSTLKVQPAELEDSGVYFCASSQPRGAVEQFFGPGTRLTVL.